A selection of T cell receptor beta chains follows, all from one sample in a study of cytomegalovirus exposure and HLA in healthy donors. Here immunoSEQ multiplex PCR was the method, and the copy in TCRdb shows in-frame clones only, minus some. The table has approximately 90,000 clones, 77% seen once. Sequences were obtained from PBMCs. These receptors originate from a man younger than 45 in good health and CMV-seronegative. Both conserved end residues are part of each CDR3. The order of the fields is J gene, D gene, V gene, clone size, CDR3 DNA, CDR3 protein. D genes are given only for firm matches. Part of the rows lack a size; the others show once, few, many or a class for expanded clones.

j_gene: TRBJ2-5
d_gene: TRBD1
v_gene: TRBV7-9
abundance: -
CDR3nt: TGTGCCAGCAGCTCTACAGACAGGGGGCGAGAGACCCAGTACTTC
CDR3aa: CASSSTDRGRETQYF

j_gene: TRBJ2-7
d_gene: TRBD2
v_gene: TRBV11-2
abundance: -
CDR3nt: TGTGCCAGCAGCCAAACCACCGGGACTAGCGGGAACTACGAGCAGTACTTC
CDR3aa: CASSQTTGTSGNYEQYF

j_gene: TRBJ2-7
d_gene: TRBD1
v_gene: TRBV9
abundance: -
CDR3nt: TGTGCCAGCAGCGCATCCGGGACAGGGGGCTCCTACGAGCAGTACTTC
CDR3aa: CASSASGTGGSYEQYF

j_gene: TRBJ2-1
d_gene: TRBD1
v_gene: TRBV5-1
abundance: -
CDR3nt: TGCGCCAGCAGGGGACAGCTTACCTACAATGAGCAGTTCTTC
CDR3aa: CASRGQLTYNEQFF

j_gene: TRBJ1-1
d_gene: -
v_gene: TRBV4-2
abundance: -
CDR3nt: TGTGCCAGCAGCCAAGATGTTTGGGTGGAGGGGTACACTGAAGCTTTCTTT
CDR3aa: CASSQDVWVEGYTEAFF

j_gene: TRBJ1-1
d_gene: -
v_gene: TRBV7-6
abundance: few
CDR3nt: TGTGCCAGCAGCTTAGGGGGGGACACTGAAGCTTTCTTT
CDR3aa: CASSLGGDTEAFF

j_gene: TRBJ1-2
d_gene: -
v_gene: TRBV6-6
abundance: -
CDR3nt: TGTGCCAGCAGCGGGACTAAGGACTATGGCTACACCTTC
CDR3aa: CASSGTKDYGYTF

j_gene: TRBJ2-3
d_gene: -
v_gene: TRBV5-1
abundance: -
CDR3nt: TGCGCCAGCAGCTTGGGGACACTGGCGTCCGATACGCAGTATTTT
CDR3aa: CASSLGTLASDTQYF

j_gene: TRBJ1-2
d_gene: -
v_gene: TRBV29-1
abundance: -
CDR3nt: TGCAGCGTTGTGGAGGGCTCCAACTATGGCTACACCTTC
CDR3aa: CSVVEGSNYGYTF

j_gene: TRBJ1-4
d_gene: TRBD1
v_gene: TRBV4-3
abundance: -
CDR3nt: TGCGCCAGCAGCCAAGATCAGACAGGGGGCGGAACTAATGAAAAACTGTTTTTT
CDR3aa: CASSQDQTGGGTNEKLFF

j_gene: TRBJ2-3
d_gene: -
v_gene: TRBV14
abundance: -
CDR3nt: TGTGCCAGCAGCCCCTCCGGGACATACCTCGTTACAGATACGCAGTATTTT
CDR3aa: CASSPSGTYLVTDTQYF

j_gene: TRBJ1-4
d_gene: TRBD1
v_gene: TRBV28
abundance: -
CDR3nt: TGTGCCAGCAGTTTTACAGGGGGGAATGAAAAACTGTTTTTT
CDR3aa: CASSFTGGNEKLFF

j_gene: TRBJ2-7
d_gene: -
v_gene: TRBV7-9
abundance: -
CDR3nt: TGTGCCAGCAGCTTAGCCGGGATAACCTACGAGCAGTACTTC
CDR3aa: CASSLAGITYEQYF

j_gene: TRBJ1-5
d_gene: -
v_gene: TRBV7-2
abundance: -
CDR3nt: TGTGCCAGCAGCTTAATGAACAACAATCAGCCCCAGCATTTT
CDR3aa: CASSLMNNNQPQHF

j_gene: TRBJ1-5
d_gene: -
v_gene: TRBV25-1
abundance: -
CDR3nt: TGTGCCAGCAGTGATCGTATGTTAGGGGGTACTAGCAATCAGCCCCAGCATTTT
CDR3aa: CASSDRMLGGTSNQPQHF

j_gene: TRBJ2-1
d_gene: TRBD2
v_gene: TRBV9
abundance: -
CDR3nt: TGTGCCAGCAGCGTAACAACTAGCGGGGGCCCGAGCTCCTACAATGAGCAGTTCTTC
CDR3aa: CASSVTTSGGPSSYNEQFF

j_gene: TRBJ1-1
d_gene: -
v_gene: TRBV25-1
abundance: -
CDR3nt: TGTGCCAGCTCGACAGGTGGTACTGAAGCTTTCTTT
CDR3aa: CASSTGGTEAFF

j_gene: TRBJ2-3
d_gene: -
v_gene: TRBV7-9
abundance: -
CDR3nt: TGTGCCAGCAGCTTAGGCACAGGGTTCGGCCTAGATACGCAGTATTTT
CDR3aa: CASSLGTGFGLDTQYF

j_gene: TRBJ2-1
d_gene: TRBD2
v_gene: TRBV27
abundance: -
CDR3nt: TGTGCCAGCACGGAGATAGCGGGAGGGTGGGAGCAGTTCTTC
CDR3aa: CASTEIAGGWEQFF

j_gene: TRBJ2-1
d_gene: TRBD2
v_gene: TRBV5-4
abundance: few
CDR3nt: TGTGCCAGCACCCTGGGGACTACAACCTACAATGAGCAGTTCTTC
CDR3aa: CASTLGTTTYNEQFF

j_gene: TRBJ2-3
d_gene: -
v_gene: TRBV5-6
abundance: -
CDR3nt: TGTGCCAGCAGCCCCGGGACTCCCACAGATACGCAGTATTTT
CDR3aa: CASSPGTPTDTQYF

j_gene: TRBJ2-5
d_gene: -
v_gene: TRBV11-2
abundance: -
CDR3nt: TGTGCCAGCAGCTCAGGATATTGGGAGACCCAGTACTTC
CDR3aa: CASSSGYWETQYF

j_gene: TRBJ2-7
d_gene: TRBD1
v_gene: TRBV27
abundance: -
CDR3nt: TGTGCCAGGAGAGTACGGGACAGACACTCCTACGAGCAGTACTTC
CDR3aa: CARRVRDRHSYEQYF

j_gene: TRBJ2-7
d_gene: TRBD1
v_gene: TRBV20-1
abundance: -
CDR3nt: TGCAGTGGTGACAGGGCCTACGAGCAGTACTTC
CDR3aa: CSGDRAYEQYF